This TCR beta chain comes out of a study of shared clonotypes between healthy human individuals. Overall study findings and caveats: Lower generation probabilities were found for non-shared clonotypes than for those shared by all four donors. Memory subsets generally showed lower estimated richness than naive subsets.

Germline loops: CDR1 ENHRY, CDR2 SYGVKD. The CDR3 spans 13 residues. V dropped 3 bases and J dropped 5; count of bases not matched to a gene: 3. This clone has a single count. Its antigen is as yet unknown. Additional DNA sequences in this sample encode the identical CDR3. Some clones are missing from TCRdb's copy, which holds only in-frame ones; the method was immunoSEQ multiplex PCR. This repertoire shows 2,100,000 or so clones, under 97% found once; its top ten account for approximately 0.13%. The chain combines TRBV10-3 with TRBJ2-5; 7 bases map to TRBD1. The sequence was collected from a man aged 18 to 29 in good health. Sequencing input: naive CD4+ T cells sorted from blood. Specified subset: CD45RA+ positively selected. The CDR3 coding sequence is TGTGCCATCAGTGAAGGGGGCGGCGAGACCCAGTACTTC. This codes for CAISEGGGETQYF.